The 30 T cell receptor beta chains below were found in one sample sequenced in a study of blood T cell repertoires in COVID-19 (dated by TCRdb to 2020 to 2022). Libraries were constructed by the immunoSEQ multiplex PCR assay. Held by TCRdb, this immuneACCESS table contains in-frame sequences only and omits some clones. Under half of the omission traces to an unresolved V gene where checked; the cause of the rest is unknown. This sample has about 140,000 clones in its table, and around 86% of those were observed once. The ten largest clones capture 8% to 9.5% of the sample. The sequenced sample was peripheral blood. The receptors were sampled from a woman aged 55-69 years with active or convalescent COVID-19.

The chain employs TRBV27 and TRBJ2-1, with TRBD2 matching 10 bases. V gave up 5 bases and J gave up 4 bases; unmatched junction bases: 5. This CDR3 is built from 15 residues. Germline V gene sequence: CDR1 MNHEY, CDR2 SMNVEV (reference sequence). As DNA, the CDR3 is TGTGCCAGCAGTCCACAGCGGGAGGGGTACAATGAGCAGTTCTTC. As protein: CASSPQREGYNEQFF.

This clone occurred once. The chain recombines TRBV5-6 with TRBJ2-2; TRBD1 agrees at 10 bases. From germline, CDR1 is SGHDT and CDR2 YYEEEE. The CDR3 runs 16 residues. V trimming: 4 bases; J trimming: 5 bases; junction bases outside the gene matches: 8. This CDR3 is CASSVPGQGTTGELFF. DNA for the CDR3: TGTGCCAGCAGCGTTCCGGGACAGGGGACGACCGGGGAGCTGTTTTTT.

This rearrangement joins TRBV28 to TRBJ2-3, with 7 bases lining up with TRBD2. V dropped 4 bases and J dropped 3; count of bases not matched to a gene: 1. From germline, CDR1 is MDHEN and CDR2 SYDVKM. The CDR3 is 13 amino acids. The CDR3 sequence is CASSWEGTDTQYF. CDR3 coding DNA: TGTGCCAGCAGTTGGGAGGGAACAGATACGCAGTATTTT.

The CDR3 protein is CASSLFSGRGGLEQYF. The CDR3 coding sequence is TGTGCCAGCAGTTTATTTAGCGGGAGAGGGGGACTAGAGCAGTACTTC. The chain joins TRBV27 to TRBJ2-7, with TRBD2 matching over 9 bases. V lost 1 base and J lost 7; bases outside the gene matches: 11. Germline CDR1 and CDR2: MNHEY and SMNVEV (reference sequence). This CDR3 has 16 residues.

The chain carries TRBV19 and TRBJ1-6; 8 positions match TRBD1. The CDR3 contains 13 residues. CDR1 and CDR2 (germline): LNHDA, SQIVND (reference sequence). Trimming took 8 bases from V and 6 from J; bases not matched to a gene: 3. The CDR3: CASYGQGNSPLHF. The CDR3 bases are TGTGCCAGTTACGGACAGGGTAATTCACCCCTCCACTTT.

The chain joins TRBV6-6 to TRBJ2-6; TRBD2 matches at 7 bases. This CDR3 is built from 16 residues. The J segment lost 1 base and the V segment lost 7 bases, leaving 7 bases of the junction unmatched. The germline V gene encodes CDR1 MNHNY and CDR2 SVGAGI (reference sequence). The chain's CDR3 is CASNPAGLSGANVLTF. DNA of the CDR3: TGTGCCAGCAACCCCGCGGGACTATCTGGGGCCAACGTCCTGACTTTC.

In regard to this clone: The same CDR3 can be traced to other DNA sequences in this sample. Here the CDR3 reads CASSLVGTGELFF. CDR3 DNA sequence: TGTGCCAGCAGCTTGGTCGGCACCGGGGAGCTGTTTTTT. The chain couples TRBV13 to TRBJ2-2; D is uncertain. Trimming took off 3 bases at V and 4 bases at J, with 6 bases between the two ends. Germline assignment: CDR1 PRHDT and CDR2 FYEKMQ (reference sequence). CDR3 length: 13 residues.

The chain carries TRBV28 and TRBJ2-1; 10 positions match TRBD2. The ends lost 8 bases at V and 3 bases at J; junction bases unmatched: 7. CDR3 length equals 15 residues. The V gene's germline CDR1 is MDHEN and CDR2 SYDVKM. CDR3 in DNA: TGTGCCAGCGGGGCCGGGACTAGCGTCTACAATGAGCAGTTCTTC. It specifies CASGAGTSVYNEQFF.

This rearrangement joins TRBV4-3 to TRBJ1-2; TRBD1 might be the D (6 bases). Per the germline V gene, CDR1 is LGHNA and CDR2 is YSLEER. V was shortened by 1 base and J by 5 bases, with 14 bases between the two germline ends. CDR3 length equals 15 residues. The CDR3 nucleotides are TGCGCCAGCAGCCAAGTAGTGGGGGCTGGGTATGGCTACACCTTC. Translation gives CASSQVVGAGYGYTF.

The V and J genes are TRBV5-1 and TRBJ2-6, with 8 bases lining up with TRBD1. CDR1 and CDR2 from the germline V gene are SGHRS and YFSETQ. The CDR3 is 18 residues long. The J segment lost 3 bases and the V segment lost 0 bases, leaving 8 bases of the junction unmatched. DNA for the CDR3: TGCGCCAGCAGCTTGGACGGTCAGGGGGCGCTTGGGGCCAACGTCCTGACTTTC. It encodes CASSLDGQGALGANVLTF.

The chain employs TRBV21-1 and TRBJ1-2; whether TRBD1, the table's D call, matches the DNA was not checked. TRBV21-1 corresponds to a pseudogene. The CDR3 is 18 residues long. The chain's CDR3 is CASSKDRSGQGFNYGYTF. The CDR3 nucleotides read TGTGCCAGCAGCAAAGATAGGTCGGGACAGGGTTTTAACTATGGCTACACCTTC.

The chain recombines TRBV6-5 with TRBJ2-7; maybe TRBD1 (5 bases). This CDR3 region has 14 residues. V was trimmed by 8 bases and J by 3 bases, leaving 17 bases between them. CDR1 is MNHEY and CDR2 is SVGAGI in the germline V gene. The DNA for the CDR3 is TGTGCCAGCGGGGCACAGGTGATGAACTACGAGCAGTACGTC. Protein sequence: CASGAQVMNYEQYV.

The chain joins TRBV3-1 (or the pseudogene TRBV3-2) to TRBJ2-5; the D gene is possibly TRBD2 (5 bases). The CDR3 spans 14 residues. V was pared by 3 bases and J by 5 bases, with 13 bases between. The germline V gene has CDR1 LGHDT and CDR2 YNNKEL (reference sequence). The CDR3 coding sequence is TGTGCCAGCAGCCACCTGTCTAGCCGGGAGACCCAGTACTTC. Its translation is CASSHLSSRETQYF.

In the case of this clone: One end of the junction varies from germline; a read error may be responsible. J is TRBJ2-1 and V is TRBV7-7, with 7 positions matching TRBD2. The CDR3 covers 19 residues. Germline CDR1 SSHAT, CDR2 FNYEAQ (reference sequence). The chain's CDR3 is CASSPSGKRGGSSYNEQFF. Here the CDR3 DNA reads TGTGCTAGCAGCCCCTCGGGGAAGCGGGGAGGGAGCTCCTACAATGAGCAGTTCTTC.

The CDR3, as DNA: TGTGCCAGCAGTACACTAGCGGGCACAGATACGCAGTATTTT. Its protein product is CASSTLAGTDTQYF. This chain links TRBV27 with TRBJ2-3; TRBD2 matches at 8 bases. CDR1 is MNHEY and CDR2 is SMNVEV in the germline V gene (reference sequence). The junction had 2 bases not matched to a gene; V was cut back by 5 bases and J by 1 base. CDR3 length equals 14 residues.

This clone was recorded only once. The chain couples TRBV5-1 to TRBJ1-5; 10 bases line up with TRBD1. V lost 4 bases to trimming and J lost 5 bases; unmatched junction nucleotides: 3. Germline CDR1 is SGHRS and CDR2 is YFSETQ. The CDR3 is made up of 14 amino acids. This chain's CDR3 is CASSTGTGDQPQHF. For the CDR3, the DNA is TGCGCCAGCAGCACCGGGACAGGGGATCAGCCCCAGCATTTT.

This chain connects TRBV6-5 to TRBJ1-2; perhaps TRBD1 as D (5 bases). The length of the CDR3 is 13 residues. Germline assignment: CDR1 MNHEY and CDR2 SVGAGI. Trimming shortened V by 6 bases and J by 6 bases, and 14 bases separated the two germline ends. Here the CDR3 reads CASRQEIAHGYTF. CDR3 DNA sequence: TGTGCCAGCAGACAGGAAATCGCGCATGGCTACACCTTC.

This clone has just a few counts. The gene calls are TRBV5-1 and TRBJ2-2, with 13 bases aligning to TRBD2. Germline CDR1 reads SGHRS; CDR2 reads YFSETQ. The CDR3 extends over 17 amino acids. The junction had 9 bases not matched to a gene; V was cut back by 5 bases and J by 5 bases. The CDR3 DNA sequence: TGCGCCAGCAGGCCCGGACTAGCGGGAGTTAGTACCGGGGAGCTGTTTTTT. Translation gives CASRPGLAGVSTGELFF.

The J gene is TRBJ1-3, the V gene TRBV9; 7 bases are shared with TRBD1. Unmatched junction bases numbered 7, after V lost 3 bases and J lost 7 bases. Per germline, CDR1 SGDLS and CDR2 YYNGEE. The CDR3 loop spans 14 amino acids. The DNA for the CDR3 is TGTGCCAGCAGCGCGGAGACAGGGTGGAACACCATATATTTT. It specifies CASSAETGWNTIYF. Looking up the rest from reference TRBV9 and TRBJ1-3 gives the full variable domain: DSGVTQTPKHLITATGQRVTLRCSPRSGDLSVYWYQQSLDQGLQFLIQYYNGEERAKGNILERFSAQQFPDLHSELNLSSLELGDSALYFCASSAETGWNTIYFGEGSWLTVV.

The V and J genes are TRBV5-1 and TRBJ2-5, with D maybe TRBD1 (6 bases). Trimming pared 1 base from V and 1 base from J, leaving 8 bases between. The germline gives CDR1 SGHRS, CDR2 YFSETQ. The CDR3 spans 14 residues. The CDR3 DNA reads TGCGCCAGCAGCTTGCGGACAGTCCAAGAGACCCAGTACTTC. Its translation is CASSLRTVQETQYF.

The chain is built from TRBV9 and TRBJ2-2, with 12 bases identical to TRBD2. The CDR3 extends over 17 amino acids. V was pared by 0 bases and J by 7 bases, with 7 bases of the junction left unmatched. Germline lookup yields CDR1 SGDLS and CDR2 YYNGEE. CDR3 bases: TGTGCCAGCAGCGTAGGACTAGCGGGAGAAATAGACGGGGAGCTGTTTTTT. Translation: CASSVGLAGEIDGELFF.

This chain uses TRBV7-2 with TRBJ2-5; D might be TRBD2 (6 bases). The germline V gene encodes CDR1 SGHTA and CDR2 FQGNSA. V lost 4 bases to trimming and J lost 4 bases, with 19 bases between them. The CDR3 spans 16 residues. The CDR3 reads CASSSKPGRGSETQYF. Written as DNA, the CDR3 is TGTGCCAGCAGCTCGAAGCCGGGGCGGGGATCAGAGACCCAGTACTTC.

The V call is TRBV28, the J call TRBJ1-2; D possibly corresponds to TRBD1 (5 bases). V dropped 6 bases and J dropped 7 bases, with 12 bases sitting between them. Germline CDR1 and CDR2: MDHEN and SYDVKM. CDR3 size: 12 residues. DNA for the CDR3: TGTGCCAGCAGCGACAGCCCCGGTGGCTACACCTTC. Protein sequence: CASSDSPGGYTF.

The CDR3 DNA reads as TGTGCCAGCAGCCAGGACCCGGGAAAAGCCTATTACGAGCAGTACGTC. Translating it yields CASSQDPGKAYYEQYV. The genes are TRBV11-2 and TRBJ2-7, with TRBD2 as a possible D gene (5 bases). CDR3 size: 16 residues. The V gene lost 5 bases and the J gene lost 4 bases, with 21 bases spanning the gap. The germline V gene encodes CDR1 SGHAT and CDR2 FQNNGV.

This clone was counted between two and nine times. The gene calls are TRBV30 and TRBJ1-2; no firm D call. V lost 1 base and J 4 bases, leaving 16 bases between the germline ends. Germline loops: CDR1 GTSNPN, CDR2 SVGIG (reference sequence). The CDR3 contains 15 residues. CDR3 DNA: TGTGCCTGGAGTGATCTAGAACAAGTACTCTATGGCTACACCTTC. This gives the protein CAWSDLEQVLYGYTF.

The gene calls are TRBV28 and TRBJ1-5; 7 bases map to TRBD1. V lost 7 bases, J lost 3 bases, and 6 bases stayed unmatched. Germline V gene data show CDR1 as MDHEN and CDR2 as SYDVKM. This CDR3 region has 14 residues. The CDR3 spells CASMPGGYNQPQHF. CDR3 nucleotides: TGTGCCAGCATGCCAGGGGGATACAATCAGCCCCAGCATTTT.

This chain's CDR3 is CASSGGGPGELFF. The CDR3 DNA follows: TGTGCCAGCAGCGGCGGGGGTCCCGGGGAGCTGTTTTTT. V usage is TRBV28 and J usage is TRBJ2-2, with 7 bases matching TRBD2. The length of the CDR3 is 13 residues. Per germline, CDR1 MDHEN and CDR2 SYDVKM. V gave up 6 bases and J gave up 6 bases; unmatched junction bases: 4.

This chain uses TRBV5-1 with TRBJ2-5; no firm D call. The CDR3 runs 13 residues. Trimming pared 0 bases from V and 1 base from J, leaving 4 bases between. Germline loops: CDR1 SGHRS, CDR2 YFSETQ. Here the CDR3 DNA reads TGCGCCAGCAGCTTGGTGGCCCAAGAGACCCAGTACTTC. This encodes CASSLVAQETQYF. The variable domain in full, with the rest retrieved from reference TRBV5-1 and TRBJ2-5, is KAGVTQTPRYLIKTRGQQVTLSCSPISGHRSVSWYQQTPGQGLQFLFEYFSETQRNKGNFPGRFSGRQFSNSRSEMNVSTLELGDSALYLCASSLVAQETQYFGPGTRLLVL.

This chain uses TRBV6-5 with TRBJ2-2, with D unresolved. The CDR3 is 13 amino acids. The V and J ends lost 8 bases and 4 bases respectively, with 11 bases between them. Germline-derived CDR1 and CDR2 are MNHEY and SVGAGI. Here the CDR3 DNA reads TGTGCCAGCTCTACGAGTAGCACCGGGGAGCTGTTTTTT. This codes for CASSTSSTGELFF.

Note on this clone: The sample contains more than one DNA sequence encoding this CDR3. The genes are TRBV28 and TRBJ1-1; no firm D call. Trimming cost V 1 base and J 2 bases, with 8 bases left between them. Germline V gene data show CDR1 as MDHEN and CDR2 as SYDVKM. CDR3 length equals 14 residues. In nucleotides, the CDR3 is TGTGCCAGCAGTTTATCCCCAGGAAACACTGAAGCTTTCTTT. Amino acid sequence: CASSLSPGNTEAFF.